The next 31 T cell receptor beta chains were all read from a single sample in a study of T cells after yellow fever vaccination. In TCRdb, the 5' RACE reads were re-called with MiXCR into one record per CDR3 protein. The data hold some 110,000 distinct CDR3 sequences, with approximately 8.4% observed a single time. The sample in question was CD8+ T cells sorted from PBMCs, obtained 45 days after the yellow fever booster vaccination. Receptors originate from a man aged 25-45 years who received the YFV17D yellow fever vaccine.

Remarks on this clonotype: A read error may explain this, as a much larger clone is one base away. The chain joins TRBV20-1 to TRBJ2-3; 7 bases match TRBD2. Germline-derived CDR1 and CDR2 are DFQATT and SNEGSKA (reference sequence). J gave up 4 bases and V 7 bases, and 8 bases lay outside the gene matches. This CDR3 comprises 13 residues. The CDR3 nucleotides read TGCAGTGTTGGAGCGGGAAGCCCAGATACGCAGTATTTT. Translation: CSVGAGSPDTQYF.

This clonotype showed up just a few times. The gene calls are TRBV4-3 and TRBJ2-2; 7 positions match TRBD2. CDR1 and CDR2 from the germline V gene are LGHNA and YSLEER. CDR3 length equals 16 residues. After removal of 0 bases from V and 4 bases from J, the junction contained 5 bases not matched to a gene. The chain's CDR3 is CASSQEASGGTGELFF. The CDR3 DNA sequence: TGCGCCAGCAGCCAAGAGGCTAGCGGAGGCACCGGGGAGCTGTTTTTT.

This clonotype was observed a few times. V is TRBV20-1 and J is TRBJ1-2, with D perhaps TRBD1 (6 bases). The germline gives CDR1 DFQATT, CDR2 SNEGSKA (reference sequence). The CDR3 has 14 residues. V was pared by 6 bases and J by 0 bases, with 14 bases between. The CDR3 coding sequence is TGCAGTGCGGACGGACAGACATCTAACTATGGCTACACCTTC. Its protein is CSADGQTSNYGYTF.

In its sample, this clonotype was seen many times. J is TRBJ2-7 and V is TRBV4-3, with a weak D call TRBD1 (5 bases). This CDR3 has 15 amino acids. The V and J ends lost 1 base and 6 bases respectively, with 16 bases between them. Germline assignment: CDR1 LGHNA and CDR2 YSLEER. This CDR3 is CASSQVGPTKGEQYF. The CDR3 region has the DNA TGCGCCAGCAGCCAAGTGGGGCCCACAAAGGGCGAGCAGTACTTC.

In its sample, this clonotype was seen many times. The rearrangement uses TRBV4-3 and TRBJ2-7, with 10 bases aligning to TRBD2. This CDR3 region has 17 residues. CDR1 and CDR2 from the germline V gene are LGHNA and YSLEER. The junction had 6 bases not matched to a gene; V was cut back by 1 base and J by 0 bases. The CDR3 loop reads CASSQGISSGSSYEQYF. The CDR3 nucleotides are TGCGCCAGCAGCCAAGGAATCTCTAGCGGGAGCTCCTACGAGCAGTACTTC.

This clonotype was counted ten times or more. This chain uses TRBV5-1 with TRBJ2-3; D gene unclear. The V and J ends lost 4 bases and 2 bases respectively, with 14 bases between them. Looked up from germline, CDR1 is SGHRS and CDR2 is YFSETQ. There are 15 residues in the CDR3. The CDR3 DNA reads as TGCGCCAGCAGCCGAGATAGGGATCTCACAGATACGCAGTATTTT. Protein product: CASSRDRDLTDTQYF.

This clonotype turned up a few times. The chain employs TRBV7-8 and TRBJ2-5; 7 positions match TRBD2. The germline V gene encodes CDR1 SGHVS and CDR2 FQNEAQ. The CDR3 covers 13 residues. The J segment lost 5 bases and the V segment lost 5 bases, leaving 5 bases of the junction unmatched. The CDR3 region is CASSPAGFETQYF. CDR3 sequence (DNA): TGTGCCAGCAGCCCAGCGGGATTTGAGACCCAGTACTTC.

The table lists this clonotype with many counts. V and J are TRBV29-1 and TRBJ2-5, with D perhaps TRBD2 (6 bases). The ends were cut back, 6 bases at V and 5 bases at J, with 10 bases in the middle. The CDR3 is 11 residues long. Germline V CDR1 and CDR2: SQVTM, ANQGSEA. The CDR3 DNA sequence: TGCAGCGTAAAGGAGGGGGAGACCCAGTACTTC. Its translation: CSVKEGETQYF.

This clonotype has ten or more counts. The V gene is TRBV7-8, the J gene TRBJ2-1; D could derive from TRBD1 or TRBD2 (6 bases each). The CDR3 has 15 amino acids. V lost 6 bases to trimming and J lost 5 bases, with 17 bases between them. CDR1 and CDR2 from the germline V gene are SGHVS and FQNEAQ. The CDR3 protein is CASRRTGRSNNEQFF. As DNA, the CDR3 is TGTGCCAGCAGACGTACAGGGAGGTCTAACAATGAGCAGTTCTTC.

This clonotype was seen a few times. The chain couples TRBV14 to TRBJ2-2; D gene uncertain. Deletions cut 4 bases from V and 0 bases from J, with 6 bases between. CDR3 length equals 14 residues. Germline V gene sequence: CDR1 SGHDN, CDR2 FVKESK. CDR3 sequence: CASSRLANTGELFF. The CDR3 DNA reads TGTGCCAGCAGCCGCCTAGCGAACACCGGGGAGCTGTTTTTT.

This clonotype showed up many times. The chain employs TRBV5-1 and TRBJ2-7; D call uncertain. Between the trimmed V and J ends, which lost 4 bases and 3 bases, there was a span of 14 bases. The CDR3 runs 14 residues. CDR1 is SGHRS, CDR2 YFSETQ, per germline. The CDR3 reads CASSTHPQDYEQYF. The CDR3 region has the DNA TGCGCCAGCAGCACACACCCTCAGGACTACGAGCAGTACTTC.

At least ten counts were recorded for this clonotype. J is TRBJ2-7 and V is TRBV28, with D tentatively TRBD2 (6 bases). The CDR3 loop spans 14 amino acids. In germline, CDR1 is MDHEN, CDR2 SYDVKM. V lost 1 base to trimming and J lost 2 bases, with 9 bases between them. The CDR3, as DNA: TGTGCCAGCAGTTTATTCACGGGAGCCTACGAGCAGTACTTC. Amino acids: CASSLFTGAYEQYF.

This clonotype was recorded many times. This rearrangement joins TRBV12-3 or TRBV12-4 to TRBJ2-5, with D unclear. The CDR3 has 12 amino acids. Trimming cost V 1 base and J 4 bases, with 4 bases left between them. CDR3 sequence reads: CASSLGLETQYF. The CDR3 DNA sequence: TGTGCCAGCAGTTTAGGGTTAGAGACCCAGTACTTC.

This clonotype came up a few times. This chain links TRBV24-1 with TRBJ2-2; D call uncertain. Germline-derived CDR1 and CDR2 are KGHDR and SFDVKD. This CDR3 comprises 13 residues. The V gene lost 1 base and the J gene lost 8 bases, with 7 bases spanning the gap. DNA for the CDR3: TGTGCCACCAGTGATTTTTATCCGGGGGAGCTGTTTTTT. Its translation: CATSDFYPGELFF.

Many counts were recorded for this clonotype. The CDR3 DNA is TGTGCCAGCAGTCCCGGTCCTAGCGAATCCTACGAGCAGTACTTC. The encoded protein is CASSPGPSESYEQYF. The J gene is TRBJ2-7, the V gene TRBV7-9, with D perhaps TRBD2 (6 bases). CDR1 and CDR2 from the germline V gene are SEHNR and FQNEAQ (reference sequence). The CDR3 extends over 15 amino acids. Trimming stripped 6 bases from V and 1 base from J, with 16 bases between.

The J gene is TRBJ2-1, the V gene TRBV29-1; 16 bases are a match to TRBD2. The length of the CDR3 is 17 residues. Germline loops: CDR1 SQVTM, CDR2 ANQGSEA. V dropped 5 bases and J dropped 1; count of bases not matched to a gene: 5. CDR3 protein: CSVKGLAGGSSYNEQFF. As DNA, the CDR3 is TGCAGCGTTAAGGGACTAGCGGGAGGGTCGTCCTACAATGAGCAGTTCTTC.

This clonotype was seen at least ten times. V usage is TRBV27 and J usage is TRBJ2-3; D gene ambiguous. This CDR3 is built from 14 residues. CDR1 is MNHEY, CDR2 SMNVEV, per germline (reference sequence). Trimming removed 5 bases at V and 7 bases at J, with 16 bases between. The CDR3 is CASSPTPAQNTQYF. The CDR3 DNA is TGTGCCAGCAGTCCAACCCCAGCCCAGAATACGCAGTATTTT.

The V gene is TRBV3-1, the J gene TRBJ2-1, with 10 bases matching TRBD2. J lost 6 bases, V lost 0 bases, and 5 bases had no gene match. The CDR3 is 16 residues long. The germline V gene encodes CDR1 LGHDT and CDR2 YNNKEL (reference sequence). DNA for the CDR3: TGTGCCAGCAGCCAAGAGCTAGCGGGAGTGCCCAATGAGCAGTTCTTC. Its translation: CASSQELAGVPNEQFF.

This clonotype was counted at least ten times. The gene calls are TRBV4-1 and TRBJ2-1; TRBD2 matches at 10 bases. CDR1 is MGHRA, CDR2 YSYEKL, per germline. The CDR3 loop spans 16 amino acids. Trimming took 5 bases from V and 5 from J; bases not matched to a gene: 9. CDR3 nucleotides: TGCGCCAGCAGCTCTTTAGCGGGAGGTACCCACAATGAGCAGTTCTTC. Translated, it gives CASSSLAGGTHNEQFF.

This clonotype was recorded many times. The chain combines TRBV7-9 with TRBJ2-7; 7 bases align to TRBD1. V was clipped by 7 bases and J by 0 bases; unmatched bases: 9. The CDR3 loop spans 15 amino acids. CDR1 and CDR2 (germline): SEHNR, FQNEAQ (reference sequence). CDR3 amino acids: CASNSARDSSYEQYF. The CDR3 nucleotides read TGTGCCAGCAACTCGGCCCGGGACAGCTCCTACGAGCAGTACTTC.

This clonotype has ten or more counts. The chain employs TRBV18 and TRBJ2-7, with a possible D match to TRBD2 (5 bases). This CDR3 contains 12 residues. V lost 4 bases and J 6 bases, leaving 10 bases between the germline ends. The V gene's germline CDR1 is KGHSH and CDR2 LQKENI. The chain's CDR3 is CASSQLVREQYF. The CDR3 coding sequence is TGTGCCAGCTCACAACTAGTGCGCGAGCAGTACTTC.

The chain recombines TRBV30 with TRBJ2-7, with TRBD2 as a possible D gene (6 bases). The CDR3 has 12 residues. Trimming stripped 1 base from V and 11 bases from J, with 15 bases between. In germline, CDR1 is GTSNPN, CDR2 SVGIG (reference sequence). The chain's CDR3 is CAWSGARSGEYF. The CDR3 bases are TGTGCCTGGAGTGGAGCTAGGTCGGGGGAGTACTTC.

The chain links TRBV2 to TRBJ2-7; no firm D call. V lost 3 bases and J 11 bases, leaving 11 bases between the germline ends. This CDR3 spans 11 amino acids. Germline V CDR1 and CDR2: SNHLY, FYNNEI. The CDR3 DNA is TGTGCCAGCAGTGACGGTCGAGGAGAGTACTTC. Residues: CASSDGRGEYF. Filled out from reference TRBV2 and TRBJ2-7, the complete variable domain reads EPEVTQTPSHQVTQMGQEVILRCVPISNHLYFYWYRQILGQKVEFLVSFYNNEISEKSEIFDDQFSVERPDGSNFTLKIRSTKLEDSAMYFCASSDGRGEYFGPGTRLTVT.

At least ten counts were recorded for this clonotype. V gene TRBV7-6 combines with J gene TRBJ2-1, with 8 bases that match TRBD2. Germline assignment: CDR1 SGHVS and CDR2 FNYEAQ. With V trimmed by 5 bases and J by 9 bases, 3 bases remained unmatched. The CDR3 length is 12 residues. In nucleotides, the CDR3 is TGTGCCAGCAGCCCAGCGGGAGTTGAGCAGTTCTTC. Translation: CASSPAGVEQFF.

As concerns this clonotype: Just one base apart from a much larger clone, this may be a read error. The V gene is TRBV29-1, the J gene TRBJ2-7; D possibly uses TRBD1 or TRBD2 (5 bases each). The CDR3 is made up of 13 amino acids. Germline V gene lookup returns CDR1 SQVTM and CDR2 ANQGSEA. Trimming took off 4 bases at V and 6 bases at J, with 16 bases between the two ends. As DNA, the CDR3 is TGCAGCGTTGGAGGGGCAGGCGCCTGCGAGCAGTACTTC. Protein product: CSVGGAGACEQYF.

This clonotype was counted many times. This chain links TRBV4-2 with TRBJ1-1; a weak D match, TRBD1 (5 bases). CDR3 length equals 15 residues. Germline values: CDR1 LGHNA, CDR2 YNFKEQ. V was pared by 4 bases and J by 5 bases, with 17 bases between. For the CDR3, the DNA is TGTGCCAGCAGCCTCGGACTTGAGTGGGGGACTGAAGCTTTCTTT. Translated: CASSLGLEWGTEAFF.

This clonotype appeared many times. This chain uses TRBV7-9 with TRBJ2-1, with D hard to call. The V and J ends lost 1 base and 7 bases respectively, with 5 bases between them. CDR1 is SEHNR, CDR2 FQNEAQ, per germline (reference sequence). The CDR3 consists of 12 residues. Here the CDR3 reads CASSLERNEQFF. The CDR3 nucleotides read TGTGCCAGCAGCTTAGAAAGAAATGAGCAGTTCTTC.

This rearrangement joins TRBV7-9 to TRBJ2-7; D gene ambiguous. V was pared by 4 bases and J by 4 bases, with 14 bases between. The V gene's germline CDR1 is SEHNR and CDR2 FQNEAQ (reference sequence). CDR3 length: 14 amino acids. CDR3 protein: CASSSQDVWYEQYF. In DNA form, the CDR3 reads TGTGCCAGCAGCTCCCAGGACGTGTGGTACGAGCAGTACTTC. Full variable domain (rest looked up from reference TRBV7-9 and TRBJ2-7): DTGVSQNPRHKITKRGQNVTFRCDPISEHNRLYWYRQTLGQGPEFLTYFQNEAQLEKSRLLSDRFSAERPKGSFSTLEIQRTEQGDSAMYLCASSSQDVWYEQYFGPGTRLTVT.

At least ten counts were recorded for this clonotype. The chain employs TRBV5-1 and TRBJ1-1, with TRBD1 as a possible D gene (6 bases). V was trimmed by 4 bases and J by 4 bases, leaving 17 bases between them. The germline CDR1 and CDR2 sequences are SGHRS and YFSETQ. CDR3 length: 15 amino acids. DNA of the CDR3: TGCGCCAGCAGCGGCCGAGTCAGAGGGGGCACTGAAGCTTTCTTT. Protein product: CASSGRVRGGTEAFF.

This clonotype was seen repeatedly, ten times or more. This chain connects TRBV30 to TRBJ2-3; the match to TRBD2 covers 7 bases. J was trimmed by 1 base and V by 4 bases; bases with no gene match: 2. The V gene's germline CDR1 is GTSNPN and CDR2 SVGIG (reference sequence). CDR3 length equals 13 residues. The CDR3 nucleotides are TGTGCCTGGACTAGCGGAGGCACAGATACGCAGTATTTT. This sequence encodes CAWTSGGTDTQYF.

This clonotype was seen repeatedly, ten times or more. The rearrangement uses TRBV4-3 and TRBJ2-1; D remains ambiguous. The CDR3 length is 14 residues. CDR1 is LGHNA, CDR2 YSLEER, per germline. V lost 4 bases, J lost 9 bases, and 16 bases lay in between. The CDR3 nucleotides read TGCGCCAGCAGCCCGAGGAGAGCGTTCGGTGAGCAGTTCTTC. Protein product: CASSPRRAFGEQFF.